The clone carrying this T cell receptor (beta chain) has just a few counts. The antigen is undetermined. A much larger clone lies one base from this, so it may be a read error. Time point noted: newly diagnosed GD, antithyroid drugs for less than 3 months. From PBMCs, RNA was extracted and then used to make the TCR library. These data belong to a study of regulatory T cells in long-lasting Graves disease. Across the study: Antithyroid drugs had been given to newly diagnosed Graves' patients for under 3 months.

Per the germline V gene, CDR1 is SGHAT and CDR2 is FQNNGV. The CDR3 extends over 13 amino acids. Findings of the study overall: Less diverse TCR repertoires were seen in persistent Graves' patients than in newly diagnosed ones. Because few samples were included, accuracy may have been lower.

According to the study, TCR beta libraries were built with iRepertoire HTBI primers and CDR3-region Arm-PCR. One entry per CDR3 protein, called by TCRdb with MiXCR from the multiplex PCR reads. Of some 250,000 distinct CDR3 sequences listed, 20% are singletons. This chain links TRBV11-2 with TRBJ2-1; 8 nucleotides align to TRBD1. The sample in question was peripheral blood mononuclear cells (PBMCs), obtained at new diagnosis, from a patient treated with antithyroid drugs. The TCR sequence derives from a female donor with Graves disease. CDR3 protein: CASSQDQGARLFF. The CDR3 DNA sequence: TGCGCCAGCAGCCAAGATCAGGGGGCTAGGCTATTCTTC.